Following are 25 T cell receptor beta chains from one sample sequenced in a study of OX40 agonist ivuxolimab in advanced cancers. Only in-frame clones appear in the TCRdb table, and some are missing; sequencing was by immunoSEQ multiplex PCR. The repertoire consists of more than 60,000 clones, with 81% occurring once and the leading ten covering about 5%. Sequences were derived from CD4+ or CD8+ T cells sorted from blood, sampled in a trial of the OX40 agonist ivuxolimab. All receptors come from an adult with an advanced solid tumor such as melanoma, head and neck, liver or kidney cancer.

Only a few counts were recorded for this clone. This rearrangement joins TRBV28 to TRBJ2-3; TRBD2 matches 9 bases. The CDR3 spans 19 residues. Germline CDR1 is MDHEN and CDR2 is SYDVKM. V lost 4 bases, J lost 4 bases, and 18 bases stayed unmatched. The CDR3 DNA sequence: TGTGCCAGCAGTTATATCCTTGGGGCTAGCGGGATTAGGGCAGATACGCAGTATTTT. Translating it yields CASSYILGASGIRADTQYF.

This clone was observed a handful of times. The genes are TRBV10-3 and TRBJ2-6, with D uncertain. The V gene lost 2 bases and the J gene lost 0 bases, with 5 bases spanning the gap. The CDR3 contains 15 residues. Germline V gene lookup returns CDR1 ENHRY and CDR2 SYGVKD. The CDR3, as DNA: TGTGCCATCAGTGAGGGGGACTCTGGGGCCAACGTCCTGACTTTC. This gives the protein CAISEGDSGANVLTF.

The rearrangement joins TRBV2 to TRBJ2-5, with no clear D. Germline CDR1 SNHLY, CDR2 FYNNEI. The ends were cut back, 2 bases at V and 5 bases at J, with 9 bases in the middle. This CDR3 has 13 residues. The CDR3 DNA sequence: TGTGCCAGCAGTGAATACCTAAGGGAGACCCAGTACTTC. Translation gives CASSEYLRETQYF.

This chain joins TRBV10-2 and TRBJ2-3; 11 bases are shared with TRBD2. With 6 bases clipped from V and 0 bases from J, the junction kept 2 bases outside the gene matches. The CDR3 is 15 residues long. Germline V gene data show CDR1 as WSHSY and CDR2 as SAAADI. The CDR3 reads CASRTSGESTDTQYF. The CDR3 nucleotides read TGCGCCAGCAGGACTAGCGGGGAAAGCACAGATACGCAGTATTTT.

This chain uses TRBV7-9 with TRBJ2-2; 7 bases agree with TRBD1. V dropped 6 bases and J dropped 4; count of bases not matched to a gene: 8. Germline CDR1 SEHNR, CDR2 FQNEAQ (reference sequence). CDR3 size: 15 residues. In DNA form, the CDR3 reads TGTGCCAGCAGATGGGGTGACAGGGCCACCGGGGAGCTGTTTTTT. Encoded protein: CASRWGDRATGELFF.

The gene calls are TRBV5-1 and TRBJ2-3; 13 bases match TRBD2. V trimming: 3 bases; J trimming: 3 bases; junction bases outside the gene matches: 4. The CDR3 length is 16 residues. Germline values: CDR1 SGHRS, CDR2 YFSETQ. The CDR3 DNA reads as TGCGCCAGCAGCTACGGACTAGCGGGAGTTACAGATACGCAGTATTTT. Translated: CASSYGLAGVTDTQYF. The full variable domain, rest sourced from reference TRBV5-1 and TRBJ2-3, is KAGVTQTPRYLIKTRGQQVTLSCSPISGHRSVSWYQQTPGQGLQFLFEYFSETQRNKGNFPGRFSGRQFSNSRSEMNVSTLELGDSALYLCASSYGLAGVTDTQYFGPGTRLTVL.

The chain has TRBV5-1 and TRBJ2-3; D gene unclear. The V end lost 4 bases, the J end lost 0 bases, and 0 bases lay between the germline ends. Per the germline V gene, CDR1 is SGHRS and CDR2 is YFSETQ. The CDR3 consists of 11 residues. The CDR3 sequence: CASSSTDTQYF. CDR3 coding DNA: TGCGCCAGCAGCAGCACAGATACGCAGTATTTT.

The CDR3 protein is CASSPDIQETQYF. Written as DNA, the CDR3 is TGTGCCAGCTCACCTGACATACAAGAGACCCAGTACTTC. The V gene is TRBV18, the J gene TRBJ2-5; no reliable D call. CDR3 length: 13 residues. The ends were cut back, 3 bases at V and 2 bases at J, with 7 bases in the middle. Germline V gives CDR1 KGHSH, CDR2 LQKENI.

This sequence joins TRBV28 and TRBJ1-1; TRBD1 is a possible D gene (6 bases). The CDR3 runs to 15 residues. V lost 1 base to trimming and J lost 4 bases, with 13 bases between them. Per the germline V gene, CDR1 is MDHEN and CDR2 is SYDVKM. The CDR3 sequence: CASSLFSGRGTEAFF. Here the CDR3 DNA reads TGTGCCAGCAGTTTATTTAGTGGCAGGGGCACTGAAGCTTTCTTT.

The gene calls are TRBV7-9 and TRBJ1-5; no definite D call. V lost 1 base and J lost 0, with 10 bases in between. CDR1 SEHNR and CDR2 FQNEAQ come from the germline V gene (reference sequence). The length of the CDR3 is 16 residues. The DNA for the CDR3 is TGTGCCAGCAGCTTAGTCGGGAGTTATAGCAATCAGCCCCAGCATTTT. It specifies CASSLVGSYSNQPQHF.

This chain connects TRBV9 to TRBJ1-1, with D uncertain. The germline V gene has CDR1 SGDLS and CDR2 YYNGEE. Trimming stripped 3 bases from V and 5 bases from J, with 14 bases between. CDR3 size: 14 residues. The CDR3 sequence is CASSAGPAGTEAFF. The DNA of the CDR3 is TGTGCCAGCAGCGCCGGGCCGGCAGGAACTGAAGCTTTCTTT. Complete variable domain (other parts from reference TRBV9 and TRBJ1-1): DSGVTQTPKHLITATGQRVTLRCSPRSGDLSVYWYQQSLDQGLQFLIQYYNGEERAKGNILERFSAQQFPDLHSELNLSSLELGDSALYFCASSAGPAGTEAFFGQGTRLTVV.

This chain links TRBV27 with TRBJ2-7, with TRBD2 matching 8 bases. The germline V gene encodes CDR1 MNHEY and CDR2 SMNVEV (reference sequence). The CDR3 runs to 15 residues. Germline trimming cut 3 bases from V and 7 bases from J; bases unmatched to any gene: 11. DNA for the CDR3: TGTGCCAGCAGTTTTGGCGGGAGGACCCCGGGGGAGCAGTACTTC. This translates into CASSFGGRTPGEQYF.

In the case of this clone: Other DNA variants within this sample encode the same CDR3. The rearrangement links TRBV6-5 to TRBJ1-1; 7 bases line up with TRBD1. The germline gives CDR1 MNHEY, CDR2 SVGAGI. V was pared by 0 bases and J by 3 bases, with 4 bases of the junction left unmatched. The CDR3 is 15 residues long. CDR3 region: CASSYSRTGDTEAFF. The CDR3 DNA follows: TGTGCCAGCAGTTACTCTCGGACAGGAGACACTGAAGCTTTCTTT.

This chain links TRBV4-1 with TRBJ2-3; 9 nucleotides agree with TRBD2. Germline V gene lookup returns CDR1 MGHRA and CDR2 YSYEKL. The J segment lost 2 bases and the V segment lost 1 base, leaving 16 bases of the junction unmatched. The CDR3 spans 20 residues. CDR3 protein: CASSQGVSGSALSSTDTQYF. The CDR3 nucleotides are TGCGCCAGCAGCCAAGGCGTTAGCGGGAGCGCACTATCTTCCACAGATACGCAGTATTTT.

J is TRBJ1-1 and V is TRBV6-5; D possibly corresponds to TRBD1 (5 bases). In germline, CDR1 is MNHEY, CDR2 SVGAGI. The germline V and J ends were trimmed by 7 bases and 4 bases, with 7 bases remaining between them. The length of the CDR3 is 11 residues. The CDR3: CASTQGTEAFF. The CDR3 DNA follows: TGTGCCAGCACCCAGGGCACTGAAGCTTTCTTT.

The chain recombines TRBV10-3 with TRBJ2-3; D possibly corresponds to TRBD2 (6 bases). Trimming removed 8 bases from V and 2 bases from J, with 11 bases in between. Germline V gene data show CDR1 as ENHRY and CDR2 as SYGVKD. The CDR3 is 13 amino acids. The CDR3 protein is CAIWGGTTDTQYF. In DNA form, the CDR3 reads TGTGCCATCTGGGGCGGGACCACAGATACGCAGTATTTT.

For the CDR3, the DNA is TGTGCCAGCAGTTTGAGGGACGGACTTGAAGCTTTCTTT. The encoded protein is CASSLRDGLEAFF. V and J are TRBV27 and TRBJ1-1; a possible D gene is TRBD1 (5 bases). The CDR3 sequence is 13 residues long. V was clipped by 3 bases and J by 7 bases, with 12 bases between them. Germline assignment: CDR1 MNHEY and CDR2 SMNVEV (reference sequence).

The chain recombines TRBV10-3 with TRBJ2-1, with D possibly being TRBD2 (5 bases). Germline V gene lookup returns CDR1 ENHRY and CDR2 SYGVKD. The V end was cut by 6 bases, the J end by 2 bases, with 8 bases between. This CDR3 is 13 amino acids long. The CDR3 DNA follows: TGTGCCATCAGAGGACTCGCCTACAATGAGCAGTTCTTC. Protein product: CAIRGLAYNEQFF.

This clone was found once. J is TRBJ1-1 and V is TRBV5-5, with no clear D. Trimming took off 0 bases at V and 4 bases at J, with 7 bases between the two ends. The germline V gene has CDR1 SGHKS and CDR2 YYEKEE (reference sequence). This CDR3 has 13 amino acids. The CDR3 region is CASSLEGPTEAFF. The CDR3 DNA follows: TGTGCCAGCAGCTTGGAAGGGCCCACTGAAGCTTTCTTT. The whole variable domain, filled in from reference TRBV5-5 and TRBJ1-1, reads DAGVTQSPTHLIKTRGQQVTLRCSPISGHKSVSWYQQVLGQGPQFIFQYYEKEERGRGNFPDRFSARQFPNYSSELNVNALLLGDSALYLCASSLEGPTEAFFGQGTRLTVV.

This clone was detected only a few times. The chain employs TRBV29-1 and TRBJ1-5, with TRBD1 as a possible D gene (6 bases). This CDR3 is 13 amino acids long. V was clipped by 7 bases and J by 3 bases, with 13 bases between them. Germline CDR1 reads SQVTM; CDR2 reads ANQGSEA. In DNA, the CDR3 is TGCAGCGCTCGGACAGCGAACAATCAGCCCCAGCATTTT. Amino acids: CSARTANNQPQHF.

The chain is built from TRBV18 and TRBJ2-3, with TRBD1 matching 10 bases. Germline trimming cut 3 bases from V and 2 bases from J; bases unmatched to any gene: 5. In germline, CDR1 is KGHSH, CDR2 LQKENI. The CDR3 length is 16 residues. The CDR3 here is CASSPSGTGATDTQYF. The CDR3 nucleotides are TGTGCCAGCTCACCCTCCGGGACAGGGGCCACAGATACGCAGTATTTT.

The V call is TRBV7-2, the J call TRBJ2-7, with D uncertain. V lost 1 base and J 0 bases, leaving 4 bases between the germline ends. The germline gives CDR1 SGHTA, CDR2 FQGNSA. The CDR3 length is 13 residues. The CDR3 DNA is TGTGCCAGCAGCTTAGAGCTCTCCTACGAGCAGTACTTC. Protein sequence: CASSLELSYEQYF.

This clone was observed once. V gene TRBV4-1 combines with J gene TRBJ2-3, with 9 bases matching TRBD2. The germline CDR1 and CDR2 sequences are MGHRA and YSYEKL. Losses at the gene ends were 0 bases for V and 5 bases for J; bases not matched to a gene: 9. This CDR3 comprises 17 residues. Here the CDR3 DNA reads TGCGCCAGCAGCCAAGATGGGGCTAGCGGGGCTGGAGATACGCAGTATTTT. Protein sequence: CASSQDGASGAGDTQYF.

J is TRBJ2-2 and V is TRBV7-2; D is unresolved. The CDR3 has 15 amino acids. Per germline, CDR1 SGHTA and CDR2 FQGNSA. V was clipped by 5 bases and J by 3 bases, with 13 bases between them. The CDR3 region is CASSQRRPDTGELFF. DNA of the CDR3: TGTGCCAGCAGCCAAAGGCGGCCCGACACCGGGGAGCTGTTTTTT.

The chain employs TRBV5-1 and TRBJ2-3; D uncertain. The CDR3 sequence is 12 residues long. CDR1 and CDR2 (germline): SGHRS, YFSETQ. Trimming removed 0 bases at V and 4 bases at J, with 3 bases between. DNA for the CDR3: TGCGCCAGCAGCTTGGAGTCAGATACGCAGTATTTT. Translating it yields CASSLESDTQYF. The whole variable domain, remainder taken from reference TRBV5-1 and TRBJ2-3, is KAGVTQTPRYLIKTRGQQVTLSCSPISGHRSVSWYQQTPGQGLQFLFEYFSETQRNKGNFPGRFSGRQFSNSRSEMNVSTLELGDSALYLCASSLESDTQYFGPGTRLTVL.